This is a list of T cell receptor beta chains from one sample in a study of blood T cell repertoires in COVID-19. Method: immunoSEQ multiplex PCR; TCRdb's copy keeps in-frame clones and lacks some. This repertoire shows roughly 330,000 clones, more than 75% found once; its top ten account for approximately 5.3%. Specimen: PBMCs or T cells enriched from blood (not recorded which). These TCRs come from a woman under 40 who had recovered from COVID-19. CDR3s include the opening cysteine and the closing phenylalanine or tryptophan. The D gene is left open where the match is weak. Clone size, where shown, is once, few, many, or a class for clones that have expanded.

d_call: TRBD1
clone_size: NA
v_call: TRBV5-6
j_call: TRBJ1-2
cdr3_aa: CASSLVGEGAYYGYTF
cdr3_nt: TGTGCCAGCAGCTTGGTGGGAGAGGGGGCCTACTATGGCTACACCTTC

d_call: TRBD1
clone_size: NA
v_call: TRBV9
j_call: TRBJ1-2
cdr3_aa: CASSTGASGYTF
cdr3_nt: TGTGCCAGCAGCACAGGGGCTAGTGGCTACACCTTC

d_call: NA
clone_size: NA
v_call: TRBV11-3
j_call: TRBJ2-1
cdr3_aa: CASSPRGPTPYNEQFF
cdr3_nt: TGTGCCAGCAGCCCCAGGGGCCCGACTCCATACAATGAGCAGTTCTTC

d_call: NA
clone_size: NA
v_call: TRBV7-8
j_call: TRBJ1-2
cdr3_aa: CASSLGAQVGGYTF
cdr3_nt: TGTGCCAGCAGCTTAGGGGCACAGGTCGGTGGCTACACCTTC

d_call: TRBD1
clone_size: NA
v_call: TRBV11-2
j_call: TRBJ1-2
cdr3_aa: CASSLGTGPGINYGYTF
cdr3_nt: TGTGCCAGCAGCTTAGGGACAGGCCCGGGGATTAACTATGGCTACACCTTC

d_call: TRBD2
clone_size: NA
v_call: TRBV5-1
j_call: TRBJ2-3
cdr3_aa: CASSPGASGQDTQYF
cdr3_nt: TGCGCCAGCAGCCCCGGGGCTAGCGGTCAGGATACGCAGTATTTT

d_call: NA
clone_size: once
v_call: TRBV30
j_call: TRBJ2-3
cdr3_aa: CAWSRTVSTDTQYF
cdr3_nt: TGTGCCTGGAGTCGGACAGTTAGCACAGATACGCAGTATTTT

d_call: NA
clone_size: once
v_call: TRBV12-2
j_call: TRBJ2-7
cdr3_aa: CASRLASGLGREQYF
cdr3_nt: TGTGCAAGTCGCTTAGCGAGCGGACTGGGCCGCGAGCAGTACTTC

d_call: NA
clone_size: few
v_call: TRBV7-8
j_call: TRBJ1-6
cdr3_aa: CASSPYNSPLHF
cdr3_nt: TGTGCCAGCAGCCCGTATAATTCACCCCTCCACTTT

d_call: NA
clone_size: NA
v_call: TRBV5-1
j_call: TRBJ1-1
cdr3_aa: CASSLQGAEGTEAFF
cdr3_nt: TGCGCCAGCAGCTTGCAGGGAGCGGAGGGTACTGAAGCTTTCTTT

d_call: TRBD1
clone_size: NA
v_call: TRBV6-2/TRBV6-3
j_call: TRBJ1-1
cdr3_aa: CASSYFDRAQNTEAFF
cdr3_nt: TGTGCCAGCAGTTACTTCGACAGGGCACAGAACACTGAAGCTTTCTTT

d_call: TRBD1
clone_size: NA
v_call: TRBV6-5
j_call: TRBJ2-7
cdr3_aa: CASSYSVGGSSYEQYF
cdr3_nt: TGTGCCAGCAGTTACTCGGTAGGGGGCTCTTCCTACGAGCAGTACTTC

d_call: TRBD2
clone_size: NA
v_call: TRBV25-1
j_call: TRBJ2-3
cdr3_aa: CASSERPYSGGASDTQYF
cdr3_nt: TGTGCCAGCAGTGAACGCCCCTATAGCGGGGGGGCGTCAGATACGCAGTATTTT

d_call: NA
clone_size: NA
v_call: TRBV4-1
j_call: TRBJ1-1
cdr3_aa: CASSQGLRQRRAGNTEAFF
cdr3_nt: TGCGCCAGCAGCCAAGGCCTTAGACAAAGGAGGGCGGGGAACACTGAAGCTTTCTTT

d_call: NA
clone_size: NA
v_call: TRBV12-3/TRBV12-4
j_call: TRBJ1-1
cdr3_aa: CASSPGWVEAFF
cdr3_nt: TGTGCCAGCAGCCCGGGGTGGGTTGAAGCTTTCTTT

d_call: TRBD2
clone_size: NA
v_call: TRBV7-9
j_call: TRBJ2-1
cdr3_aa: CASSKGTSYGSYNEQFF
cdr3_nt: TGTGCCAGCAGCAAGGGGACTAGTTATGGCTCCTACAATGAGCAGTTCTTC

d_call: NA
clone_size: NA
v_call: TRBV19
j_call: TRBJ1-3
cdr3_aa: CASTLAGSRPGNTIYF
cdr3_nt: TGTGCCAGTACCCTAGCGGGTTCCCGACCTGGAAACACCATATATTTT

d_call: TRBD2
clone_size: once
v_call: TRBV9
j_call: TRBJ2-5
cdr3_aa: CASSVAGGQETQYF
cdr3_nt: TGTGCCAGCAGCGTAGCGGGGGGCCAAGAGACCCAGTACTTC

d_call: NA
clone_size: NA
v_call: TRBV7-2
j_call: TRBJ1-1
cdr3_aa: CASSLRASRGHTEAFF
cdr3_nt: TGTGCCAGCAGCTTAAGGGCCTCGCGGGGACACACTGAAGCTTTCTTT

d_call: NA
clone_size: NA
v_call: TRBV30
j_call: TRBJ1-6
cdr3_aa: CAWSVGQGSTPLHF
cdr3_nt: TGTGCCTGGAGTGTAGGGCAGGGGTCCACACCCCTCCACTTT

d_call: NA
clone_size: NA
v_call: TRBV27
j_call: TRBJ1-1
cdr3_aa: CASSLEGGTEAFF
cdr3_nt: TGTGCCAGCAGTTTAGAAGGGGGAACTGAAGCTTTCTTT

d_call: TRBD1
clone_size: NA
v_call: TRBV4-2
j_call: TRBJ1-2
cdr3_aa: CASSQDPTGDYGYTF
cdr3_nt: TGTGCCAGCAGCCAAGACCCAACAGGGGACTATGGCTACACCTTC

d_call: TRBD1
clone_size: NA
v_call: TRBV3-1/TRBV3-2
j_call: TRBJ1-2
cdr3_aa: CASSQKQGTGYTF
cdr3_nt: TGTGCCAGCAGCCAAAAACAGGGGACTGGCTACACCTTC

d_call: NA
clone_size: NA
v_call: TRBV4-3
j_call: TRBJ1-1
cdr3_aa: CASGHTNTEAFF
cdr3_nt: TGCGCCAGCGGACACACGAACACTGAAGCTTTCTTT

d_call: NA
clone_size: NA
v_call: TRBV12-2
j_call: TRBJ2-4
cdr3_aa: CASRPRTGAENIQYF
cdr3_nt: TGTGCAAGTCGCCCACGGACAGGGGCTGAAAACATTCAGTACTTC

d_call: TRBD1
clone_size: NA
v_call: TRBV5-1
j_call: TRBJ1-2
cdr3_aa: CASSPRTGDGYTF
cdr3_nt: TGCGCCAGCAGCCCCCGGACAGGGGATGGCTACACCTTC

d_call: TRBD1
clone_size: NA
v_call: TRBV6-2/TRBV6-3
j_call: TRBJ2-7
cdr3_aa: CASNPGQGPYEQYF
cdr3_nt: TGTGCCAGCAACCCCGGACAGGGGCCCTACGAGCAGTACTTC

d_call: NA
clone_size: NA
v_call: TRBV19
j_call: TRBJ2-1
cdr3_aa: CASSIGVVLHEGQFF
cdr3_nt: TGTGCCAGTAGTATCGGGGTGGTCCTACACGAAGGGCAGTTCTTC

d_call: NA
clone_size: NA
v_call: TRBV28
j_call: TRBJ1-3
cdr3_aa: CASSRGQHGNTIYF
cdr3_nt: TGTGCCAGCAGCCGAGGACAGCACGGAAACACCATATATTTT

d_call: NA
clone_size: NA
v_call: TRBV11-2
j_call: TRBJ1-4
cdr3_aa: CASSLAPGRQNEKLFF
cdr3_nt: TGTGCCAGCAGCTTAGCCCCTGGTCGTCAGAATGAAAAACTGTTTTTT

d_call: TRBD1
clone_size: NA
v_call: TRBV5-6
j_call: TRBJ1-4
cdr3_aa: CASSLVGTGRKEKLFF
cdr3_nt: TGTGCCAGCAGCTTGGTGGGGACAGGGAGGAAAGAAAAACTGTTTTTT

d_call: NA
clone_size: once
v_call: TRBV28
j_call: TRBJ2-7
cdr3_aa: CASSLAFVEQYF
cdr3_nt: TGTGCCAGCAGTTTGGCTTTCGTCGAGCAGTACTTC

d_call: TRBD1
clone_size: NA
v_call: TRBV29-1
j_call: TRBJ1-2
cdr3_aa: CSVTSGTGFHGYTF
cdr3_nt: TGCAGCGTGACCTCCGGGACAGGGTTCCATGGCTACACCTTC

d_call: TRBD1
clone_size: NA
v_call: TRBV11-3
j_call: TRBJ1-2
cdr3_aa: CASSLDSVSQGRGYTF
cdr3_nt: TGTGCCAGCAGCTTAGATTCTGTGTCACAGGGGAGAGGCTACACCTTC

d_call: NA
clone_size: NA
v_call: TRBV9
j_call: TRBJ2-2
cdr3_aa: CASSVGISISNTGELFF
cdr3_nt: TGTGCCAGCAGCGTAGGTATCTCTATCTCGAACACCGGGGAGCTGTTTTTT

d_call: NA
clone_size: NA
v_call: TRBV5-1
j_call: TRBJ2-5
cdr3_aa: CASSLVPRVETQYF
cdr3_nt: TGCGCCAGCAGCTTGGTACCCAGGGTAGAGACCCAGTACTTC

d_call: NA
clone_size: NA
v_call: TRBV5-1
j_call: TRBJ1-1
cdr3_aa: CASSARELNTEAFF
cdr3_nt: TGCGCCAGCAGCGCCAGGGAATTGAACACTGAAGCTTTCTTT

d_call: TRBD2
clone_size: NA
v_call: TRBV7-7
j_call: TRBJ2-1
cdr3_aa: CASSLPSGVDYNEQFF
cdr3_nt: TGTGCCAGCAGCTTGCCTAGCGGGGTGGACTACAATGAGCAGTTCTTC

d_call: NA
clone_size: once
v_call: TRBV18
j_call: TRBJ2-5
cdr3_aa: CASSPPGGREETQYF
cdr3_nt: TGTGCCAGCTCACCCCCCGGGGGTAGGGAGGAGACCCAGTACTTC

d_call: NA
clone_size: once
v_call: TRBV7-9
j_call: TRBJ2-7
cdr3_aa: CASSSVDSAYEQYF
cdr3_nt: TGTGCCAGCAGCTCTGTAGACAGTGCCTACGAGCAGTACTTC

d_call: TRBD1
clone_size: NA
v_call: TRBV5-1
j_call: TRBJ1-1
cdr3_aa: CASSFYRGGMNTEAFF
cdr3_nt: TGCGCCAGCAGCTTCTACAGGGGTGGGATGAACACTGAAGCTTTCTTT

d_call: TRBD1
clone_size: few
v_call: TRBV6-4
j_call: TRBJ1-2
cdr3_aa: CASSPSGGQPYGYTF
cdr3_nt: TGTGCCAGCAGCCCCTCAGGGGGACAGCCTTATGGCTACACCTTC

d_call: NA
clone_size: NA
v_call: TRBV10-3
j_call: TRBJ2-2
cdr3_aa: CAISAWSGVTGELFF
cdr3_nt: TGTGCCATCAGTGCTTGGAGCGGAGTCACCGGGGAGCTGTTTTTT

d_call: NA
clone_size: NA
v_call: TRBV28
j_call: TRBJ1-5
cdr3_aa: CASSRRSYREGHQPQHF
cdr3_nt: TGTGCCAGCAGTCGGAGAAGTTACAGGGAAGGTCATCAGCCCCAGCATTTT

d_call: NA
clone_size: NA
v_call: TRBV4-1
j_call: TRBJ1-2
cdr3_aa: CASSQDQGSIYGYTF
cdr3_nt: TGCGCCAGCAGCCAAGATCAGGGGAGCATCTATGGCTACACCTTC

d_call: TRBD1
clone_size: NA
v_call: TRBV19
j_call: TRBJ1-6
cdr3_aa: CASSPQGYNSPLHF
cdr3_nt: TGTGCCAGTAGTCCACAGGGGTATAATTCACCCCTCCACTTT

d_call: NA
clone_size: NA
v_call: TRBV18
j_call: TRBJ1-5
cdr3_aa: CASSPLRGQPQHF
cdr3_nt: TGTGCCAGCTCACCACTTAGAGGACAGCCCCAGCATTTT

d_call: NA
clone_size: once
v_call: TRBV6-5
j_call: TRBJ1-3
cdr3_aa: CASRVSQGFGNTIYF
cdr3_nt: TGTGCCAGCAGAGTTTCACAGGGCTTTGGAAACACCATATATTTT

d_call: NA
clone_size: NA
v_call: TRBV5-1
j_call: TRBJ1-3
cdr3_aa: CASSPAVSVSGNTIYF
cdr3_nt: TGCGCCAGCAGCCCGGCGGTGTCGGTCTCTGGAAACACCATATATTTT

d_call: TRBD2
clone_size: NA
v_call: TRBV7-3
j_call: TRBJ2-2
cdr3_aa: CASSKSGGTGELFF
cdr3_nt: TGTGCCAGCAGCAAAAGCGGGGGCACCGGGGAGCTGTTTTTT

d_call: NA
clone_size: NA
v_call: TRBV20-1
j_call: TRBJ1-5
cdr3_aa: CSASLGGTRYSNQPQHF
cdr3_nt: TGCAGTGCTAGTTTGGGGGGAACCCGATACAGCAATCAGCCCCAGCATTTT

d_call: TRBD1
clone_size: NA
v_call: TRBV6-5
j_call: TRBJ1-2
cdr3_aa: CASSYPRGTGRYGYTF
cdr3_nt: TGTGCCAGCAGTTACCCACGTGGGACAGGGCGGTATGGCTACACCTTC

d_call: NA
clone_size: NA
v_call: TRBV28
j_call: TRBJ2-7
cdr3_aa: CASSTTPYEQYF
cdr3_nt: TGTGCCAGCAGTACGACACCCTACGAGCAGTACTTC